These T cell receptor beta chains were read from a single sample in a study of T cell repertoires in cytomegalovirus infection. TCRdb ran MiXCR on the reads and lists one entry per CDR3 protein. Among some 250,000 distinct CDR3 sequences listed, approximately 9.1% were seen once. The source material was PBMCs. Every receptor here comes from a human donor in good health (CMV status not recorded). Some clones in this sample may be carry-over from other donors' samples. CDR3s include the opening cysteine and the closing phenylalanine or tryptophan. Size is omitted from some rows. Given values are once, few, many or a class for expanded clones.

TRBV12-3/TRBV12-4,many,TRBJ1-1,13,CASNPKMNTEAFF
TRBV5-1,few,TRBJ2-7,14,CASSRGGTGVEQYF
TRBV12-3/TRBV12-4,many,TRBJ1-2,13,CASRTGGSYGYTF
TRBV20-1,many,TRBJ2-1,14,CSASEWGSYNEQFF
TRBV7-8,many,TRBJ1-5,15,CASSWGAGSNQPQHF
TRBV25-1,many,TRBJ2-5,15,CASSPLGGGDETQYF
TRBV7-8,many,TRBJ1-1,15,CASSPMNMGGTEAFF
TRBV7-8,.,TRBJ2-7,12,CASSSRPGEQYF
TRBV20-1,few,TRBJ2-7,11,CSASAGDEQYF
TRBV29-1,many,TRBJ1-6,12,CSVEDGGGPLHF
TRBV6-5,few,TRBJ1-2,15,CASSSVARANYGYTF
TRBV28,many,TRBJ2-1,13,CATRGGFLNEQFF
TRBV2,many,TRBJ1-3,18,CASSSPGQGYPGGNTIYF
TRBV12-3/TRBV12-4,many,TRBJ1-3,14,CASSARVSGNTIYF
TRBV5-6,few,TRBJ1-1,16,CASSSGTQPTNTEAFF
TRBV7-2,many,TRBJ2-5,14,CASSLSGAGETQYF